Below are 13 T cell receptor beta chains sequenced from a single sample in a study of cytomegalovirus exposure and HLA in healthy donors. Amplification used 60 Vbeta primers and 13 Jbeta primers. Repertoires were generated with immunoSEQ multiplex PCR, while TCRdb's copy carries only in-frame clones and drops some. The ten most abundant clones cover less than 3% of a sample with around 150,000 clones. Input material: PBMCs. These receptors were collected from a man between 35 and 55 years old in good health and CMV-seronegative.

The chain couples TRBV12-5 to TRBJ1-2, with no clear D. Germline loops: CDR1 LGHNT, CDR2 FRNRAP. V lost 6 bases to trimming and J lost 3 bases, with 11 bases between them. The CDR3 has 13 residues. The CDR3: CASGPGSYYGYTF. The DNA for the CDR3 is TGTGCTAGTGGCCCAGGTAGTTACTATGGCTACACCTTC.

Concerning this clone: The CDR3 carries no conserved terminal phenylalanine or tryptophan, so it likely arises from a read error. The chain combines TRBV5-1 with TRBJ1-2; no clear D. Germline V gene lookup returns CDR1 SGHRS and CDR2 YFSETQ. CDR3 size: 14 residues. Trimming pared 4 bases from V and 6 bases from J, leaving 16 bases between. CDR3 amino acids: CASSSPSAPDGYTL. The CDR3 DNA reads TGCGCCAGCAGCAGCCCAAGCGCACCTGATGGCTACACCCTC.

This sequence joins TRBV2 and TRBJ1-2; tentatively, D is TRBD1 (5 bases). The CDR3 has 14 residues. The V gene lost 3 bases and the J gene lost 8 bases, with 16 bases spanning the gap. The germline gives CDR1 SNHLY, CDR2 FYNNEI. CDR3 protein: CASSDRTRVGGYTF. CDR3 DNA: TGTGCCAGCAGTGATCGGACACGGGTAGGCGGCTACACCTTC.

CDR3 protein: CASKPTRQEIQETQYF. DNA for the CDR3: TGTGCCAGCAAGCCGACCAGACAGGAAATCCAAGAGACCCAGTACTTC. This rearrangement joins TRBV5-8 to TRBJ2-5; perhaps TRBD1 as D (6 bases). This CDR3 contains 16 residues. Per the germline V gene, CDR1 is SGHTS and CDR2 is YDEGEE. Trimming took off 6 bases at V and 1 base at J, with 19 bases between the two ends.

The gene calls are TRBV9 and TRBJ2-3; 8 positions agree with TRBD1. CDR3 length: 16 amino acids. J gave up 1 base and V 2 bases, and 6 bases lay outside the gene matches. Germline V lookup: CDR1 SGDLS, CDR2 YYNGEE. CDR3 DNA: TGTGCCAGCAGCGTGCGGACAGGGTCTGGCACAGATACGCAGTATTTT. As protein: CASSVRTGSGTDTQYF.

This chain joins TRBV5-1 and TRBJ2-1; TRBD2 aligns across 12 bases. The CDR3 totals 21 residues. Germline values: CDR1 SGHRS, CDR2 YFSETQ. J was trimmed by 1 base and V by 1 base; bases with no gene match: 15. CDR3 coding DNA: TGCGCCAGCAGCTTGTCCGATACTACTAGCGGGGGGTCAGGATCCTACAATGAGCAGTTCTTC. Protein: CASSLSDTTSGGSGSYNEQFF. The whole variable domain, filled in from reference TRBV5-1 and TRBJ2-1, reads KAGVTQTPRYLIKTRGQQVTLSCSPISGHRSVSWYQQTPGQGLQFLFEYFSETQRNKGNFPGRFSGRQFSNSRSEMNVSTLELGDSALYLCASSLSDTTSGGSGSYNEQFFGPGTRLTVL.

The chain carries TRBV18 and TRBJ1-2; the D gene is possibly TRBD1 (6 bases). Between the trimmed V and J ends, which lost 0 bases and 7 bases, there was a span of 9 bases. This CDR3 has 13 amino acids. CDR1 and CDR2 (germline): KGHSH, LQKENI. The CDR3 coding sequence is TGTGCCAGCTCACCACCTGACAGGATTGGCTACACCTTC. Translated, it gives CASSPPDRIGYTF.

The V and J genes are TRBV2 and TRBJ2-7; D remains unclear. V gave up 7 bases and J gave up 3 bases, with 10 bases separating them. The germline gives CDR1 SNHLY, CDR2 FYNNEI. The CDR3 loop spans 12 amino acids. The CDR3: CASNNAVYEQYF. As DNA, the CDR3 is TGTGCCAGCAACAACGCCGTCTACGAGCAGTACTTC.

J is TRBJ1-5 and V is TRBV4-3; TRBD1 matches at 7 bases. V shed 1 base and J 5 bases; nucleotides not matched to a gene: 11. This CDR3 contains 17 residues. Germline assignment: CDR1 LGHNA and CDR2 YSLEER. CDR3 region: CASSQAPPGQTYQPQHF. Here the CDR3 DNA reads TGCGCCAGCAGCCAAGCCCCGCCGGGACAGACTTATCAGCCCCAGCATTTT.

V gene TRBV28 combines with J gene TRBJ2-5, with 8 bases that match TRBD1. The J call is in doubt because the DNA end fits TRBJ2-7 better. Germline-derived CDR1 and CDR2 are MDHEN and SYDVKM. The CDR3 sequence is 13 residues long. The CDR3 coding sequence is TGTGCCAGCAGTAAGGGACAGGTCTACGAGCAGTACTTC. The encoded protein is CASSKGQVYEQYF.

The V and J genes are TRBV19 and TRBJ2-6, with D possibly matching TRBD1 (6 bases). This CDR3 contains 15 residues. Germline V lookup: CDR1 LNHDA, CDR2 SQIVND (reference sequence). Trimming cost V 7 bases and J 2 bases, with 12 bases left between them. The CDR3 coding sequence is TGTGCCAGTACCCAAACAGGGCCTGGGGCCAACGTCCTGACTTTC. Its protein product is CASTQTGPGANVLTF. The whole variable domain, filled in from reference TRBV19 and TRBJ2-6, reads DGGITQSPKYLFRKEGQNVTLSCEQNLNHDAMYWYRQDPGQGLRLIYYSQIVNDFQKGDIAEGYSVSREKKESFPLTVTSAQKNPTAFYLCASTQTGPGANVLTFGAGSRLTVL.

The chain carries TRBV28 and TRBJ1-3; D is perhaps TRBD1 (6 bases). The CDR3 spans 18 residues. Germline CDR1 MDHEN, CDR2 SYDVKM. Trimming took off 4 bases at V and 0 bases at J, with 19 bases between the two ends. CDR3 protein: CASSSGKLDRYSGNTIYF. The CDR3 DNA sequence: TGTGCCAGCAGTTCCGGAAAACTGGACAGATACTCTGGAAACACCATATATTTT.

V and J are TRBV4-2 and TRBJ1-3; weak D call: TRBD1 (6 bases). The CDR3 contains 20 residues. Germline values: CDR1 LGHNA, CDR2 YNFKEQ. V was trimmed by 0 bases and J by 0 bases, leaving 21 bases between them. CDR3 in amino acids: CASSQEGGYRELISGNTIYF. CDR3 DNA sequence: TGTGCCAGCAGCCAAGAGGGAGGGTACAGGGAACTTATCTCTGGAAACACCATATATTTT.